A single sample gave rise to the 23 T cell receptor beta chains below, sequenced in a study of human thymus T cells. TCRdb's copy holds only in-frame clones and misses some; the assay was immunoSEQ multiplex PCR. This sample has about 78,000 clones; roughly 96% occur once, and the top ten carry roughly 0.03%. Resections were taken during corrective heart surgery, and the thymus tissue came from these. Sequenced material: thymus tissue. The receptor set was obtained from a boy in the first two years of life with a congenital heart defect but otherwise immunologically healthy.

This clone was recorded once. CDR3 coding DNA: TGTGCCAGCAGCTTTTCGGGACTAGCGGGAGCCACCGGGGAGCTGTTTTTT. Translating gives CASSFSGLAGATGELFF. The genes are TRBV7-8 and TRBJ2-2; 14 bases agree with TRBD2. Losses at the gene ends were 3 bases for V and 4 bases for J; bases not matched to a gene: 4. CDR3 size: 17 residues. Per germline, CDR1 SGHVS and CDR2 FQNEAQ.

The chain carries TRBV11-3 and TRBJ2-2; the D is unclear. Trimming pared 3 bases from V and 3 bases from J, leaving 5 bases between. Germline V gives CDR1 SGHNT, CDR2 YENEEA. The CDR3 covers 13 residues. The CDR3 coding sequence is TGTGCCAGCAGCTTTGGCTACACCGGGGAGCTGTTTTTT. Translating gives CASSFGYTGELFF.

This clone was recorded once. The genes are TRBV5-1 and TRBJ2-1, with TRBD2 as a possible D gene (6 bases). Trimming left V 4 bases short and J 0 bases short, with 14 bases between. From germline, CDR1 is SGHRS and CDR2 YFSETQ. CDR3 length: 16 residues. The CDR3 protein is CASSPGGVRSYNEQFF. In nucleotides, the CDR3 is TGCGCCAGCAGCCCCGGAGGGGTGCGCTCCTACAATGAGCAGTTCTTC.

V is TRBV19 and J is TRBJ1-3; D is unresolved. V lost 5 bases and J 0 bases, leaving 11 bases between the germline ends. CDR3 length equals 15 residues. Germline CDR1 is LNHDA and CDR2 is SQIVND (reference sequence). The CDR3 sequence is CASSWPYHSGNTIYF. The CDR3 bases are TGTGCCAGTAGTTGGCCGTACCACTCTGGAAACACCATATATTTT.

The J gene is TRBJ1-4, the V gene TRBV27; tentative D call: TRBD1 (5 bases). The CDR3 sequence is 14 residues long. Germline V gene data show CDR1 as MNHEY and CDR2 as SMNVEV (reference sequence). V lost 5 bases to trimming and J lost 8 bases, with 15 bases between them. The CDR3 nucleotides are TGTGCCAGCAGTCCCCAGGGAATAGGAGAAAAACTGTTTTTT. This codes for CASSPQGIGEKLFF.

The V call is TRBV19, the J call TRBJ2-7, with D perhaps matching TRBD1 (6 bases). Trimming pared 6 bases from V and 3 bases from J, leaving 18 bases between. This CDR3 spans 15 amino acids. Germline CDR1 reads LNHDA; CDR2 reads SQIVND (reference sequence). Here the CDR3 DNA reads TGTGCCAGTAGCCGAGGGGGTCCCGACAGCTACGAGCAGTACTTC. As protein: CASSRGGPDSYEQYF.

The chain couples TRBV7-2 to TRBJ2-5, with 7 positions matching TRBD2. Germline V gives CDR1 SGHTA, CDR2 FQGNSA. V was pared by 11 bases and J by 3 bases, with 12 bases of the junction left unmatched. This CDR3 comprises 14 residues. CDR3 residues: CAGDPPGGEETQYF. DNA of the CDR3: TGTGCCGGAGACCCCCCTGGGGGGGAAGAGACCCAGTACTTC.

CDR3 bases: TGTGCCAGCAGTTCTCGGGACAGCTTTCTCTCTGGAAACACCATATATTTT. Amino acid sequence: CASSSRDSFLSGNTIYF. V gene TRBV7-9 combines with J gene TRBJ1-3; TRBD1 aligns across 7 bases. CDR1 is SEHNR, CDR2 FQNEAQ, per germline (reference sequence). The CDR3 runs to 17 residues. The V and J ends lost 6 bases and 0 bases, in that order; junction bases with no gene match: 11. Full variable domain (outside the CDR3, taken from reference TRBV7-9 and TRBJ1-3): DTGVSQNPRHKITKRGQNVTFRCDPISEHNRLYWYRQTLGQGPEFLTYFQNEAQLEKSRLLSDRFSAERPKGSFSTLEIQRTEQGDSAMYLCASSSRDSFLSGNTIYFGEGSWLTVV.

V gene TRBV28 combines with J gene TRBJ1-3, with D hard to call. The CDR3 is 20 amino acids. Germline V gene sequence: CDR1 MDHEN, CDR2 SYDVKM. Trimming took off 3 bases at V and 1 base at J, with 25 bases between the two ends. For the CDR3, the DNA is TGTGCCAGCAGTTTGGCCCCCTTGAAGTGGGTGGGCAGGTCTGGAAACACCATATATTTT. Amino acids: CASSLAPLKWVGRSGNTIYF.

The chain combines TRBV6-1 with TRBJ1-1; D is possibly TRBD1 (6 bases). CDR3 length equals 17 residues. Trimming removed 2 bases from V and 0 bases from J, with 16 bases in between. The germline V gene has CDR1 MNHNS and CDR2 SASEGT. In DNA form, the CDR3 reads TGTGCCAGCAGTGAAAAGGGCATGACAGGTATGAACACTGAAGCTTTCTTT. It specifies CASSEKGMTGMNTEAFF.

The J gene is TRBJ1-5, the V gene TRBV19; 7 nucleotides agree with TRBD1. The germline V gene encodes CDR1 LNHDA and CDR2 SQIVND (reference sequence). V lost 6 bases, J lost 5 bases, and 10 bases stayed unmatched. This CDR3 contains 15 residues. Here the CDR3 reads CASSQRQGPDQPQHF. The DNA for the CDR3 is TGTGCCAGTAGCCAAAGACAGGGACCTGATCAGCCCCAGCATTTT.

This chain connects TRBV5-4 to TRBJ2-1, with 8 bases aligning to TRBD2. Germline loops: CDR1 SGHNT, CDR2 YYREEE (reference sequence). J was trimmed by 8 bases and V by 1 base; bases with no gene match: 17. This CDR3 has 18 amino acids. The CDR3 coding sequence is TGTGCCAGCAGCTTGAACCCTTTAGCGGGGAGGGCCAGGTATGAGCAGTTCTTC. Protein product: CASSLNPLAGRARYEQFF. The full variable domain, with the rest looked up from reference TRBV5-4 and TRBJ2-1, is ETGVTQSPTHLIKTRGQQVTLRCSSQSGHNTVSWYQQALGQGPQFIFQYYREEENGRGNFPPRFSGLQFPNYSSELNVNALELDDSALYLCASSLNPLAGRARYEQFFGPGTRLTVL.

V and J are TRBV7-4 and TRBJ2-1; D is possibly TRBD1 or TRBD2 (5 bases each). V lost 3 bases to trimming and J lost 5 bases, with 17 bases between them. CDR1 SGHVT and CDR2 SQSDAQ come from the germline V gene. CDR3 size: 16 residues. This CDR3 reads CASSFPRDSGDNEQFF. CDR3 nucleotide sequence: TGTGCCAGCAGCTTTCCTCGTGACAGCGGCGACAATGAGCAGTTCTTC.

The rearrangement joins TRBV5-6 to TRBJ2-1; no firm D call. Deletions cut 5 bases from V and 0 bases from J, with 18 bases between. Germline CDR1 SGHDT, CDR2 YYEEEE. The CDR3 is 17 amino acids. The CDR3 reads CASRKNPSLSSYNEQFF. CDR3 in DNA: TGTGCCAGCAGGAAAAATCCCAGCCTGAGCTCCTACAATGAGCAGTTCTTC.

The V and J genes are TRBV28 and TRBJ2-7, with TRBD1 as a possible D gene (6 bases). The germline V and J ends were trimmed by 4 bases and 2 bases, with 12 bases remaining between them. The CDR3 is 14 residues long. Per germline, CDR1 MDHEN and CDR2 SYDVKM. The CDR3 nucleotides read TGTGCCAGCAGTTCCACGGACAGCCCCTACGAGCAGTACTTC. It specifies CASSSTDSPYEQYF.

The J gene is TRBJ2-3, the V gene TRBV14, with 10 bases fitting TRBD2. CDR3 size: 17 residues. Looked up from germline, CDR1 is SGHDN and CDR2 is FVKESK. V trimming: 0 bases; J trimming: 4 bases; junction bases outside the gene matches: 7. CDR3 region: CASSQDYNSGGPDTQYF. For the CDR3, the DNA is TGTGCCAGCAGCCAAGATTACAATAGCGGGGGGCCAGATACGCAGTATTTT.

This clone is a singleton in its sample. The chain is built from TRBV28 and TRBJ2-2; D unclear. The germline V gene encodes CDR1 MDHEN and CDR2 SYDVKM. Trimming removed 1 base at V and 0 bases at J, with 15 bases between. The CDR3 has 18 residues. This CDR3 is CASSLSATGPANTGELFF. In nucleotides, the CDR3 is TGTGCCAGCAGTTTATCCGCCACTGGCCCCGCGAACACCGGGGAGCTGTTTTTT. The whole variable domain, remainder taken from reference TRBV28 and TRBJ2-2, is DVKVTQSSRYLVKRTGEKVFLECVQDMDHENMFWYRQDPGLGLRLIYFSYDVKMKEKGDIPEGYSVSREKKERFSLILESASTNQTSMYLCASSLSATGPANTGELFFGEGSRLTVL.

The CDR3 loop reads CSASGGWEQYF. In DNA form, the CDR3 reads TGCAGTGCTAGCGGGGGGTGGGAGCAGTACTTC. This chain connects TRBV20-1 to TRBJ2-7; 7 bases are a match to TRBD2. Germline V gene data show CDR1 as DFQATT and CDR2 as SNEGSKA (reference sequence). V trimming: 3 bases; J trimming: 7 bases; junction bases outside the gene matches: 3. The CDR3 sequence is 11 residues long.

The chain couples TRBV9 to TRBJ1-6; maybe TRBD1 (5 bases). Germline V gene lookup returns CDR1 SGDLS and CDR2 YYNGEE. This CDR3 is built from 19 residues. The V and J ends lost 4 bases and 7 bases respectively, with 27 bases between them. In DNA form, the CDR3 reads TGTGCCAGCAGCCCCCGCCCAACAACAGGCCCTCCCTCAAATTCACCCCTCCACTTT. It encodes CASSPRPTTGPPSNSPLHF.

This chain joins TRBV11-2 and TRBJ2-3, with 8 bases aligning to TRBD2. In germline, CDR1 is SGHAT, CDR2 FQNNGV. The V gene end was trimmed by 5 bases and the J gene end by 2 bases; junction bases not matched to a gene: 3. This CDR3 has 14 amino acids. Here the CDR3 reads CASSRGGTTDTQYF. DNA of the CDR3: TGTGCCAGCAGCCGCGGGGGGACCACAGATACGCAGTATTTT.

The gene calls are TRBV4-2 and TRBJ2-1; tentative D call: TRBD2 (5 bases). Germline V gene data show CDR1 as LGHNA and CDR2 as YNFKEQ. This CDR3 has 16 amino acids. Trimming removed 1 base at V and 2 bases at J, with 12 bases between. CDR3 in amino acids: CASSQAGYRAYNEQFF. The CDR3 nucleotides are TGTGCCAGCAGCCAAGCGGGATATCGGGCCTACAATGAGCAGTTCTTC.

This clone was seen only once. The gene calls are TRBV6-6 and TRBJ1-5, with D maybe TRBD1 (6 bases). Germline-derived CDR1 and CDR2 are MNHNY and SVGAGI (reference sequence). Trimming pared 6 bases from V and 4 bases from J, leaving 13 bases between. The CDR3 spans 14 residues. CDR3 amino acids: CASREGVRNQPQHF. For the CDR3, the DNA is TGTGCCAGCAGGGAGGGGGTACGAAATCAGCCCCAGCATTTT.

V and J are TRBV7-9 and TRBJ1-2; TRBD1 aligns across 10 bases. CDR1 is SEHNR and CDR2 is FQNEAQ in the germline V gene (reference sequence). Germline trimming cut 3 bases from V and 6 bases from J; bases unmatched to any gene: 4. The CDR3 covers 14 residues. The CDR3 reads CASSLTGTGDGYTF. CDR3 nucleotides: TGTGCCAGCAGCTTGACCGGGACAGGGGATGGCTACACCTTC.